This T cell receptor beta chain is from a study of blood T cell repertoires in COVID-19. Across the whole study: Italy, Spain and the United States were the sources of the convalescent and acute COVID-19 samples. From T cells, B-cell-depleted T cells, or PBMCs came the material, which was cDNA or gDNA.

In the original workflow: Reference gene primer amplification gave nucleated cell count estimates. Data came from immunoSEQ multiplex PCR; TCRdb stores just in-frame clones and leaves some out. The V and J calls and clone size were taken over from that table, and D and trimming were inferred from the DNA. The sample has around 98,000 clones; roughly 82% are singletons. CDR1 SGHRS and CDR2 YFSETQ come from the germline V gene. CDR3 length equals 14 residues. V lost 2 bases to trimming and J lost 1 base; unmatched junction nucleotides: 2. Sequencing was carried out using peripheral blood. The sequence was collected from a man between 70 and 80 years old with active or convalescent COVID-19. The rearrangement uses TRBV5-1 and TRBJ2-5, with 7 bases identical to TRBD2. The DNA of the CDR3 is TGCGCCAGCAGCTTCGGGGGGATCCAAGAGACCCAGTACTTC. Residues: CASSFGGIQETQYF.